A selection of T cell receptor beta chains follows, all from one sample in a study of molecular identifiers for immune sequencing clone quantification. TCRdb re-called the PCR reads with MiXCR, one entry per CDR3 protein. Of 460,000 or so distinct CDR3 sequences listed, under 30% are singletons. The sample comprised naive CD8+ T cells from blood, with Jurkat cell RNA spiked in. All receptors come from a human donor in good health. Some libraries in this study had Jurkat cell RNA spiked in. Both conserved end residues are trimmed from each CDR3.

v_gene,j_gene,CDR3aa
TRBV6-5,TRBJ1-2,ASSQTGGGSYGYT
TRBV4-1,TRBJ1-6,ASSQTGGNSPLH
TRBV6-1,TRBJ2-3,ASSLGGGATNTQY
TRBV6-5,TRBJ1-4,ASSYRDRVEEKLF
TRBV19,TRBJ1-2,ASSPPTGGLAGYT
TRBV10-3,TRBJ2-7,AISHGPAGKNYEQY
TRBV7-2,TRBJ2-5,ASSPREGETQY
TRBV6-5,TRBJ2-2,ASSAGTGSLTGELF
TRBV4-3,TRBJ1-3,ASSQDSEGPSGNTIY
TRBV14,TRBJ2-5,AGSQGAEWAVETQY
TRBV29-1,TRBJ2-3,SVVRDTQY
TRBV14,TRBJ1-1,ASSHGQGTEAF
TRBV12-3/TRBV12-4,TRBJ2-7,ASSFWQGNYEQY
TRBV6-5,TRBJ2-1,ASSYSWGSSYNEQF
TRBV4-1,TRBJ2-3,ASSQEYPRTDTQY
TRBV12-3/TRBV12-4,TRBJ1-2,ASSPSTGSYGYT
TRBV9,TRBJ2-3,ASSVEGSTDTQY
TRBV6-6,TRBJ2-7,ASSYSRLAGETYEQY
TRBV2,TRBJ1-1,SSRGGVNTEAF
TRBV6-1,TRBJ1-5,ASREDRPQH
TRBV9,TRBJ2-5,ASSPRTGEEPQY
TRBV12-3/TRBV12-4,TRBJ2-6,ASSSPGQVGANVLT
TRBV7-9,TRBJ2-3,ASSDTQLATDTQY
TRBV7-9,TRBJ1-4,ASSWRWDRDEKLF
TRBV7-9,TRBJ1-5,ASSFGTDFDQPQH
TRBV6-5,TRBJ2-1,ASSYQPMGEQF
TRBV29-1,TRBJ2-3,SGWVTQRGARTDTQY
TRBV4-3,TRBJ2-1,ASSQDIGTATYNEQF
TRBV27,TRBJ2-6,ASSLLGGSGANVLT
TRBV7-3,TRBJ2-3,ASSKSGASTGTQY
TRBV7-6,TRBJ2-2,ASSLALGRGLHTGELF
TRBV19,TRBJ1-5,ASSIRGGDQPQH